Following are 27 T cell receptor beta chains from one sample sequenced in a study of blood T cell repertoires in COVID-19. Assay used: immunoSEQ multiplex PCR; TCRdb lists only in-frame clones, some missing. The sample has 310,000 or so clones, about 89% seen once; the top ten hold roughly a tenth. The sample comprised PBMCs or T cells enriched from blood (not recorded which). The receptors were gathered from a woman in her forties who had recovered from COVID-19.

V is TRBV4-3 and J is TRBJ1-5; the D gene is possibly TRBD1 (6 bases). CDR3 size: 15 residues. The germline V gene encodes CDR1 LGHNA and CDR2 YSLEER. The V and J ends lost 0 bases and 3 bases respectively, with 9 bases between them. Here the CDR3 DNA reads TGCGCCAGCAGCCAAGACCGACAGGACAATCAGCCCCAGCATTTT. Encoded protein: CASSQDRQDNQPQHF.

This chain links TRBV3-1 (or the pseudogene TRBV3-2) with TRBJ1-1, with 11 nucleotides matching TRBD1. This CDR3 is 15 amino acids long. Per germline, CDR1 LGHDT and CDR2 YNNKEL (reference sequence). The ends lost 1 base at V and 4 bases at J; junction bases unmatched: 2. The CDR3 reads CASSQGTGGITEAFF. CDR3 sequence (DNA): TGTGCCAGCAGCCAAGGGACAGGGGGCATCACTGAAGCTTTCTTT.

This chain joins TRBV10-2 and TRBJ2-1; D might be TRBD2 (6 bases). V was pared by 7 bases and J by 0 bases, with 16 bases between. CDR3 length equals 16 residues. Germline assignment: CDR1 WSHSY and CDR2 SAAADI. DNA for the CDR3: TGCGCCAGCACCCAAAGGAGGGCCTCCTCCTACAATGAGCAGTTCTTC. Encoded protein: CASTQRRASSYNEQFF.

This chain uses TRBV6-2 or TRBV6-3 with TRBJ1-1, with D perhaps matching TRBD1 (6 bases). Trimming shortened V by 6 bases and J by 4 bases, and 18 bases separated the two germline ends. The germline CDR1 and CDR2 sequences are MNHEY and SVGEGT. The CDR3 extends over 15 amino acids. DNA for the CDR3: TGTGCCAGCAGGCCTTTACAGGGTTTGGGCACTGAAGCTTTCTTT. It translates to CASRPLQGLGTEAFF.

The V gene is TRBV15, the J gene TRBJ1-5; D not resolved. The CDR3 totals 13 residues. V was cut by 0 bases and J by 5 bases, with 5 bases left in between. Germline CDR1 reads LNHNV; CDR2 reads YYDKDF (reference sequence). The CDR3 nucleotides read TGTGCCACCAGCAGAGAGGGCGATCAGCCCCAGCATTTT. The encoded protein is CATSREGDQPQHF.

The genes are TRBV6-1 and TRBJ2-1; D call uncertain. The V end lost 1 base, the J end lost 8 bases, and 12 bases lay between the germline ends. CDR3 length equals 14 residues. Germline V CDR1 and CDR2: MNHNS, SASEGT. The CDR3 loop is CASSEGGYSDEQFF. Written as DNA, the CDR3 is TGTGCCAGCAGTGAAGGAGGATATTCGGATGAGCAGTTCTTC.

This chain joins TRBV10-1 and TRBJ1-3; 12 bases map to TRBD1. The CDR3 spans 17 residues. The germline V gene has CDR1 WNHNN and CDR2 SYGVQD (reference sequence). Losses at the gene ends were 6 bases for V and 4 bases for J; bases not matched to a gene: 10. This chain's CDR3 is CASSSGTGGTNGNTIYF. Written as DNA, the CDR3 is TGCGCCAGCAGCTCCGGGACAGGGGGCACTAACGGAAACACCATATATTTT.

This chain uses TRBV11-1 with TRBJ2-7; TRBD2 is a possible D gene (5 bases). CDR1 and CDR2 from the germline V gene are SGHAT and FQDESV (reference sequence). The V end was cut by 5 bases, the J end by 4 bases, with 15 bases between. This CDR3 comprises 14 residues. DNA of the CDR3: TGTGCCAGCAGCACCACCCGAGGGAGTTACGAGCAGTACTTC. Its translation: CASSTTRGSYEQYF.

The V and J genes are TRBV6-5 and TRBJ2-7; 9 bases are a match to TRBD1. V was pared by 6 bases and J by 6 bases, with 9 bases of the junction left unmatched. This CDR3 is built from 14 residues. In germline, CDR1 is MNHEY, CDR2 SVGAGI. CDR3 sequence reads: CASRDRDRDAEQYF. CDR3 coding DNA: TGTGCCAGCAGAGACCGGGACAGGGACGCCGAGCAGTACTTC.

The gene calls are TRBV19 and TRBJ2-1; TRBD2 matches 10 bases. From germline, CDR1 is LNHDA and CDR2 SQIVND (reference sequence). Trimming at V came to 7 bases and at J to 6 bases, leaving 6 bases not matched to a gene. CDR3 length equals 14 residues. The CDR3 region has the DNA TGTGCCAGTACGGGACTAGCGTCCGCCAATGAGCAGTTCTTC. It yields the protein CASTGLASANEQFF.

This chain joins TRBV11-3 and TRBJ2-7, with 7 bases identical to TRBD1. Germline CDR1 reads SGHNT; CDR2 reads YENEEA. The ends lost 5 bases at V and 3 bases at J; junction bases unmatched: 7. The CDR3 covers 14 residues. The CDR3 protein is CASSPGTAFYEQYF. The CDR3 bases are TGTGCCAGCAGCCCCGGGACAGCGTTCTACGAGCAGTACTTC.

V usage is TRBV19 and J usage is TRBJ2-1, with 10 bases that match TRBD1. This CDR3 comprises 16 residues. CDR1 and CDR2 (germline): LNHDA, SQIVND (reference sequence). V trimming: 2 bases; J trimming: 5 bases; junction bases outside the gene matches: 6. CDR3 sequence reads: CASSIIGTGVDNEQFF. As DNA, the CDR3 is TGTGCCAGTAGTATAATCGGGACAGGGGTAGACAATGAGCAGTTCTTC.

The chain is built from TRBV7-2 and TRBJ2-7; D might be TRBD1 (5 bases). The CDR3 has 14 residues. In germline, CDR1 is SGHTA, CDR2 FQGNSA. The V end lost 0 bases, the J end lost 9 bases, and 15 bases lay between the germline ends. The CDR3 here is CASSLATGPGGQYF. CDR3 coding DNA: TGTGCCAGCAGCTTAGCTACAGGACCCGGCGGGCAGTACTTC.

The chain links TRBV28 to TRBJ1-1; D uncertain. Per the germline V gene, CDR1 is MDHEN and CDR2 is SYDVKM. Trimming pared 2 bases from V and 0 bases from J, leaving 10 bases between. CDR3 size: 15 residues. The CDR3 reads CASSLLLDLNTEAFF. CDR3 bases: TGTGCCAGCAGTTTACTACTCGACTTGAACACTGAAGCTTTCTTT.

The chain links TRBV5-4 to TRBJ2-5; D is ambiguous. V was cut by 0 bases and J by 8 bases, with 11 bases left in between. There are 13 residues in the CDR3. CDR1 is SGHNT, CDR2 YYREEE, per germline (reference sequence). Here the CDR3 reads CASSLASTNTQYF. For the CDR3, the DNA is TGTGCCAGCAGCTTGGCAAGCACGAATACCCAGTACTTC.

The chain couples TRBV2 to TRBJ2-5; possible D gene TRBD1, 6 bases. Germline CDR1 is SNHLY and CDR2 is FYNNEI. V dropped 5 bases and J dropped 7 bases, with 11 bases sitting between them. This CDR3 region has 12 residues. CDR3: CASSPSQGTQYF. CDR3 DNA: TGTGCCAGCAGTCCGTCACAGGGGACCCAGTACTTC. Complete variable domain (other parts from reference TRBV2 and TRBJ2-5): EPEVTQTPSHQVTQMGQEVILRCVPISNHLYFYWYRQILGQKVEFLVSFYNNEISEKSEIFDDQFSVERPDGSNFTLKIRSTKLEDSAMYFCASSPSQGTQYFGPGTRLLVL.

The rearrangement links TRBV28 to TRBJ1-1; D perhaps matches TRBD1 (5 bases). Germline loops: CDR1 MDHEN, CDR2 SYDVKM. The CDR3 sequence is 18 residues long. V was trimmed by 3 bases and J by 1 base, leaving 21 bases between them. CDR3 coding DNA: TGTGCCAGCAGTTTTACAGGTAGGGTTACCCAGCGGAACACTGAAGCTTTCTTT. Translation: CASSFTGRVTQRNTEAFF.

The chain joins TRBV30 to TRBJ2-5, with D tentatively TRBD1 (7 bases). The CDR3 runs 15 residues. CDR1 and CDR2 from the germline V gene are GTSNPN and SVGIG (reference sequence). The germline V and J ends were trimmed by 1 base and 2 bases, with 14 bases remaining between them. CDR3 coding DNA: TGTGCCTGGAGTGGGGCAGGGGGGTGGCAAGAGACCCAGTACTTC. Its protein is CAWSGAGGWQETQYF.

The chain carries TRBV2 and TRBJ1-5; 9 bases agree with TRBD1. CDR1 SNHLY and CDR2 FYNNEI come from the germline V gene. The J segment lost 7 bases and the V segment lost 7 bases, leaving 14 bases of the junction unmatched. The CDR3 spans 16 residues. The CDR3 region has the DNA TGTGCCAGCAAAGAAAGGGCGGGACAGGGCGTGCAGCCCCAGCATTTT. This sequence encodes CASKERAGQGVQPQHF.

The chain couples TRBV19 to TRBJ1-1, with D perhaps TRBD1 (6 bases). The germline V gene has CDR1 LNHDA and CDR2 SQIVND (reference sequence). This CDR3 is built from 14 residues. V was clipped by 2 bases and J by 1 base, with 8 bases between them. CDR3 nucleotides: TGTGCCAGTAGTATAAGACAGGAGAACACTGAAGCTTTCTTT. Amino acids: CASSIRQENTEAFF.

This chain links TRBV27 with TRBJ1-2, with 7 positions matching TRBD1. Per germline, CDR1 MNHEY and CDR2 SMNVEV (reference sequence). The V and J ends lost 4 bases and 6 bases, in that order; junction bases with no gene match: 5. CDR3 length: 13 amino acids. CDR3 in DNA: TGTGCCAGCAGTTGGACAGGTTTTGATGGCTACACCTTC. Its translation: CASSWTGFDGYTF.

This rearrangement joins TRBV5-1 to TRBJ2-1; 7 positions match TRBD2. The ends lost 0 bases at V and 7 bases at J; junction bases unmatched: 7. Germline V CDR1 and CDR2: SGHRS, YFSETQ. This CDR3 is built from 15 residues. CDR3 DNA: TGCGCCAGCAGCTTGGTAAGGACTAGAGTTAATGAGCAGTTCTTC. Translation gives CASSLVRTRVNEQFF.

The chain has TRBV4-3 and TRBJ2-3, with D perhaps matching TRBD1 (5 bases). Germline V CDR1 and CDR2: LGHNA, YSLEER. V lost 1 base and J lost 0, with 11 bases in between. This CDR3 region has 16 residues. The CDR3 loop reads CASSQVAGQSTDTQYF. The CDR3 DNA follows: TGCGCCAGCAGCCAAGTGGCCGGACAAAGCACAGATACGCAGTATTTT.

The chain recombines TRBV2 with TRBJ2-5; 8 nucleotides match TRBD1. Trimming at V came to 5 bases and at J to 1 base, leaving 3 bases not matched to a gene. The germline CDR1 and CDR2 sequences are SNHLY and FYNNEI. The CDR3 spans 14 residues. This CDR3 reads CASSIQGVQETQYF. CDR3 bases: TGTGCCAGCAGTATACAGGGGGTCCAAGAGACCCAGTACTTC.

The chain is built from TRBV5-1 and TRBJ2-2; weak D call: TRBD2 (5 bases). The CDR3 runs to 16 residues. Germline-derived CDR1 and CDR2 are SGHRS and YFSETQ. Trimming stripped 4 bases from V and 0 bases from J, with 13 bases between. CDR3: CASSGPGIANTGELFF. The CDR3 DNA follows: TGCGCCAGCAGCGGTCCGGGAATCGCGAACACCGGGGAGCTGTTTTTT.

The CDR3 loop reads CASSDTGGLQPQHF. CDR3 sequence (DNA): TGTGCCAGCAGCGACACAGGGGGGCTTCAGCCCCAGCATTTT. The chain uses TRBV5-5 and TRBJ1-5; 8 bases agree with TRBD1. CDR3 length: 14 residues. Germline loops: CDR1 SGHKS, CDR2 YYEKEE (reference sequence). Losses at the gene ends were 4 bases for V and 6 bases for J; bases not matched to a gene: 6.

The chain joins TRBV7-3 to TRBJ2-3; no reliable D call. The CDR3 is 13 residues long. Per germline, CDR1 SGHTA and CDR2 FQGTGA. Trimming cost V 5 bases and J 2 bases, with 8 bases left between them. In DNA, the CDR3 is TGTGCCAGCAGCCTCCGACTCACAGATACGCAGTATTTT. This sequence encodes CASSLRLTDTQYF.